The rows below give T cell receptor beta chains drawn from one sample of a study of T cell responses to AZD1222 COVID-19 vaccine. The data were produced by immunoSEQ multiplex PCR, yet TCRdb's version contains in-frame clones alone and is incomplete. The sample records about 160,000 clones, about 90% being singletons. This material consisted of peripheral blood, taken on day 0 of AZD1222 vaccination. These receptors were taken from an adult in good health. Each CDR3 is given with its conserved first and last residue. Fields, in order: V gene, D gene, CDR3 protein. A D gene is named only where the DNA matches it firmly.

>TRBV28|NA
CASRDTSYEQYF
>TRBV30|TRBD1
CACDREGIGGYGYTF
>TRBV7-2|TRBD1
CASSGTGSTEAFF
>TRBV19|TRBD1
CASSRQGINYGYTF
>TRBV12-5|TRBD1
CASGFQTLGQGGHTGELFF
>TRBV7-8|NA
CASSLGLRGRTTEAFF
>TRBV18|TRBD1
CASSPDRGYGYTF
>TRBV5-4|TRBD1
CASSFTTGENTEAFF
>TRBV6-1|NA
CASSEGGLLGPQHF
>TRBV3-1/TRBV3-2|TRBD1
CASSQAWDRIVTEAFF
>TRBV28|NA
CASSSGAFESEAFF
>TRBV9|NA
CASSVPPRGRENTEAFF
>TRBV4-2|TRBD2
CASSQWRTSGTSTDTQYF
>TRBV10-3|TRBD1
CAISLGQYEQYF
>TRBV7-8|TRBD1
CASSSWTGLLSYEQYF
>TRBV18|TRBD1
CASSPSGTAIGYTF
>TRBV10-1|TRBD2
CASSEYTTSGGPTEQFF
>TRBV11-2|NA
CASSSNNSPLHF
>TRBV18|NA
CASSLTAWRTEAFF
>TRBV6-5|NA
CASRTHGARSTEAFF
>TRBV28|NA
CASSLAWAPFPYEQYF
>TRBV28|NA
CASSPSGPRGNIQYF
>TRBV21-1|NA
CASNPGTGGSYEQYF
>TRBV7-2|NA
CASSLYGGIDRNEKLFF
>TRBV28|NA
CASSLERAGTTEAFF
>TRBV19|NA
CASNLAMNTEAFF
>TRBV23-1|NA
CASSQWTGEIYSNQPQHF
>TRBV19|TRBD1
CASSSRDRYSNQPQHF
>TRBV18|NA
CASSLSRSGTNTEAFF
>TRBV15|NA
CATSNRDGAANTIYF
>TRBV6-1|NA
CASSEGRGGGYTF
>TRBV7-2|NA
CASSRLGPPYEQYF
>TRBV7-2|NA
CASSLAAWETQYF